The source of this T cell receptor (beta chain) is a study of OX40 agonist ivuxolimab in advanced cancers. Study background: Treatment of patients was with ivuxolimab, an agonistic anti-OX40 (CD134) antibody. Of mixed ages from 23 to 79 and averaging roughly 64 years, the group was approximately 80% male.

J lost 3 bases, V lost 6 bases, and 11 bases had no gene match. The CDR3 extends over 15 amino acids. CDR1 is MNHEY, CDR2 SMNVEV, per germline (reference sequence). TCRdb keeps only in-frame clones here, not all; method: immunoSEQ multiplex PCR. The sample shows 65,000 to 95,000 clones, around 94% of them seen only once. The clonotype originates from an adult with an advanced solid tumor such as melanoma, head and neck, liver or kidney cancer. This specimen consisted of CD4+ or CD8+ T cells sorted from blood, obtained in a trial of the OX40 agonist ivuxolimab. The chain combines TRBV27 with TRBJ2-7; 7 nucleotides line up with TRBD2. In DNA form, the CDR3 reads TGTGCCAGCAGCACGAGAGGCGGGGGTTACTACGAGCAGTACTTC. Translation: CASSTRGGGYYEQYF.